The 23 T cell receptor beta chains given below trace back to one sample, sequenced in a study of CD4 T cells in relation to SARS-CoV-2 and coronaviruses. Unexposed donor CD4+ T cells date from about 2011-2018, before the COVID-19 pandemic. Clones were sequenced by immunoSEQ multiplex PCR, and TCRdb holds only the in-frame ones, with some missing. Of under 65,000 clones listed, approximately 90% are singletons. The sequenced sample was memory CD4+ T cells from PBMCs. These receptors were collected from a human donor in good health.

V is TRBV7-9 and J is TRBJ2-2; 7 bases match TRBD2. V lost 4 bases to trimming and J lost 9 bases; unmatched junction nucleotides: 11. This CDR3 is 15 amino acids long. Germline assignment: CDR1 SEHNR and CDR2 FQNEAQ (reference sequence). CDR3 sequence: CASSSMTSPPRELFF. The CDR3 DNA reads TGTGCCAGCAGCTCGATGACTAGCCCCCCCCGGGAGCTGTTTTTT.

In nucleotides, the CDR3 is TGCGCCAGCAGCTTGACAGGGCCTTACAATGAGCAGTTCTTC. This codes for CASSLTGPYNEQFF. The rearrangement joins TRBV5-1 to TRBJ2-1; a possible D gene is TRBD1 (6 bases). The CDR3 sequence is 14 residues long. Trimming stripped 1 base from V and 4 bases from J, with 9 bases between. CDR1 SGHRS and CDR2 YFSETQ come from the germline V gene.

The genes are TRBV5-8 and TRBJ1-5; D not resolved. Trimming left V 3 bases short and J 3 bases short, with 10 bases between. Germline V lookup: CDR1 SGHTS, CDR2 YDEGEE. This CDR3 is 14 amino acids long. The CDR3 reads CASSWSGTNQPQHF. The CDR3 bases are TGTGCCAGCAGCTGGTCAGGTACCAATCAGCCCCAGCATTTT.

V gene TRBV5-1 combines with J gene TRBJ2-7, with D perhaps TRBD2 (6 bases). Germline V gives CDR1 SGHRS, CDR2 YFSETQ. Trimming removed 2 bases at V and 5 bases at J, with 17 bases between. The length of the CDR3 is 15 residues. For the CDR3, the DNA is TGCGCCAGCAGCTTCCGGGACTCCGGGAGAAACGAGCAGTACTTC. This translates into CASSFRDSGRNEQYF.

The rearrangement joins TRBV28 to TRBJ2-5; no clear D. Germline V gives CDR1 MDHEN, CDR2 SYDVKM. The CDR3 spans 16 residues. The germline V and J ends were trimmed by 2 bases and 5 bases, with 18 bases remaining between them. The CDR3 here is CASSLRVLIQAETQYF. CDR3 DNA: TGTGCCAGCAGTTTAAGAGTCCTAATTCAGGCCGAGACCCAGTACTTC.

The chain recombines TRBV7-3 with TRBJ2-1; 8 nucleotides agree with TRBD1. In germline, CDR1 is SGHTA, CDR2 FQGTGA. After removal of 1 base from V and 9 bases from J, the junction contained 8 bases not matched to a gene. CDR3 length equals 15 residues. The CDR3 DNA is TGTGCCAGCAGCTTAAGTCCGGGACAGGCCAGTGAGCAGTTCTTC. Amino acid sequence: CASSLSPGQASEQFF.

CDR3 region: CASSPGQGDYGYTF. In DNA, the CDR3 is TGTGCCAGCAGCCCGGGACAGGGAGACTATGGCTACACCTTC. The V and J genes are TRBV11-2 and TRBJ1-2, with TRBD1 matching over 9 bases. The CDR3 has 14 residues. CDR1 is SGHAT and CDR2 is FQNNGV in the germline V gene. Trimming removed 5 bases from V and 3 bases from J; junction bases left unmatched: 4.

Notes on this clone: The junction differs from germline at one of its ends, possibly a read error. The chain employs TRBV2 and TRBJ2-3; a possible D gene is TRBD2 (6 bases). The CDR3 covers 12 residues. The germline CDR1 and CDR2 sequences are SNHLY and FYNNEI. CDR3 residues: CASTEAGGTQYF. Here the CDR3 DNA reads TGTGCCAGCACTGAAGCGGGTGGGACGCAGTATTTT.

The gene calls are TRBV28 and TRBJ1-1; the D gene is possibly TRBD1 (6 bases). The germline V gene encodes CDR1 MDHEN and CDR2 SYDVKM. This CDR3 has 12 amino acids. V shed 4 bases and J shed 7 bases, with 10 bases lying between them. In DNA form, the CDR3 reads TGTGCCAGCAGTTCCGCCAGGGGTGAAGCTTTCTTT. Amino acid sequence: CASSSARGEAFF.

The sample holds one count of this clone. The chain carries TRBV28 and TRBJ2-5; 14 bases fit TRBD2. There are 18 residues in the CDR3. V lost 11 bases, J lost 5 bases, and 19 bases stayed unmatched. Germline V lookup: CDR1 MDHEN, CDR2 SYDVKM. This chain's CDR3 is CAADSGTSGSGPAETQYF. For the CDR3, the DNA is TGTGCCGCGGATTCCGGGACTAGCGGGAGTGGGCCGGCGGAGACCCAGTACTTC. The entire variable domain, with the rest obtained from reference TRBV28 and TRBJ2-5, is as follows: DVKVTQSSRYLVKRTGEKVFLECVQDMDHENMFWYRQDPGLGLRLIYFSYDVKMKEKGDIPEGYSVSREKKERFSLILESASTNQTSMYLCAADSGTSGSGPAETQYFGPGTRLLVL.

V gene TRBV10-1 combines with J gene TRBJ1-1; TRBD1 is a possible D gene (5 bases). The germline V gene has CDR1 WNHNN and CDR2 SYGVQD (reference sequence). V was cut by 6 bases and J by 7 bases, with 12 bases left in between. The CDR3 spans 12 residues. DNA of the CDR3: TGCGCCAGCAGCGCAGGGTTCAGTGAAGCTTTCTTT. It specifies CASSAGFSEAFF.

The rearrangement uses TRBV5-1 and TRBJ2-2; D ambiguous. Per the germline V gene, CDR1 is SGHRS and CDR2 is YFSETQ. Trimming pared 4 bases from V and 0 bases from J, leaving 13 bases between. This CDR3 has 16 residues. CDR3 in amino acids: CASSEGTQSNTGELFF. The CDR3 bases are TGCGCCAGCAGCGAAGGAACACAGTCGAACACCGGGGAGCTGTTTTTT.

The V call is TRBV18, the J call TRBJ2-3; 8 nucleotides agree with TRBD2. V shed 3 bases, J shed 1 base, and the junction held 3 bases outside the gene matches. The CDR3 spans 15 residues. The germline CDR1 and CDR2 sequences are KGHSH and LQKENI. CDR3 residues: CASSPQLAGTDTQYF. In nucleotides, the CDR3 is TGTGCCAGCTCACCCCAACTAGCGGGCACAGATACGCAGTATTTT.

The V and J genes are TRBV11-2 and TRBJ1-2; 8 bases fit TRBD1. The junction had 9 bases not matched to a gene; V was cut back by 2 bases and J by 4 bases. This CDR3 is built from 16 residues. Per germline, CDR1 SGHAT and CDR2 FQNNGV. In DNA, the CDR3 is TGTGCCAGCAGCTTAACCCCGGACAGGGCCGGCTATGGCTACACCTTC. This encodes CASSLTPDRAGYGYTF.

The chain's CDR3 is CASTSPRAQGVYEQYF. For the CDR3, the DNA is TGTGCCAGCACCTCCCCGCGGGCACAGGGGGTATACGAGCAGTACTTC. The chain employs TRBV28 and TRBJ2-7; TRBD1 matches at 8 bases. V lost 7 bases to trimming and J lost 4 bases; unmatched junction nucleotides: 15. Germline V gene sequence: CDR1 MDHEN, CDR2 SYDVKM. The CDR3 has 16 amino acids.

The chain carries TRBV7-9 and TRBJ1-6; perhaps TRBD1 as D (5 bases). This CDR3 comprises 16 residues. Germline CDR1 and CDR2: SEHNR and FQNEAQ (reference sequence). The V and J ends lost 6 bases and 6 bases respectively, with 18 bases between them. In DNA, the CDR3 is TGTGCCAGCAGTTCCTTAGACAGCCTACTTAATTCACCCCTCCACTTT. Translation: CASSSLDSLLNSPLHF. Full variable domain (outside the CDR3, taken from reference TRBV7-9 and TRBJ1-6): DTGVSQNPRHKITKRGQNVTFRCDPISEHNRLYWYRQTLGQGPEFLTYFQNEAQLEKSRLLSDRFSAERPKGSFSTLEIQRTEQGDSAMYLCASSSLDSLLNSPLHFGNGTRLTVT.

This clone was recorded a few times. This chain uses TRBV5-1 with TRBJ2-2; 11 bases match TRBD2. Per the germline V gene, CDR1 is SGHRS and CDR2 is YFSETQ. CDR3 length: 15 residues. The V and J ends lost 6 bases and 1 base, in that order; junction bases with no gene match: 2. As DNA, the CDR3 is TGCGCCAGCACCGGGACTAGCGGGAACACCGGGGAGCTGTTTTTT. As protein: CASTGTSGNTGELFF.

CDR3 sequence reads: CASSLVGLAANTGELFF. CDR3 in DNA: TGCGCCAGCAGCTTGGTCGGACTAGCCGCGAACACCGGGGAGCTGTTTTTT. J is TRBJ2-2 and V is TRBV5-1; TRBD2 matches at 8 bases. The CDR3 contains 17 residues. Trimming at V came to 0 bases and at J to 0 bases, leaving 4 bases not matched to a gene. Germline loops: CDR1 SGHRS, CDR2 YFSETQ.

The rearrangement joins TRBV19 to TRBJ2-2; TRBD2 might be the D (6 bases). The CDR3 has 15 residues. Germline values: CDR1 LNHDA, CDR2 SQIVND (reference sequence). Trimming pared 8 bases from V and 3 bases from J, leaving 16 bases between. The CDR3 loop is CASSDYLRDTGELFF. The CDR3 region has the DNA TGTGCCAGTTCGGACTACCTCCGCGACACCGGGGAGCTGTTTTTT.

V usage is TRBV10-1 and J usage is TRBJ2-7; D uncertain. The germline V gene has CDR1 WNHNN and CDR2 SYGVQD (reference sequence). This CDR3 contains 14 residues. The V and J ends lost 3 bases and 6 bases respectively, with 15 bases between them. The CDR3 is CASSEGTVRAEQYF. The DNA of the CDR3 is TGCGCCAGCAGTGAAGGTACTGTCCGGGCCGAGCAGTACTTC.

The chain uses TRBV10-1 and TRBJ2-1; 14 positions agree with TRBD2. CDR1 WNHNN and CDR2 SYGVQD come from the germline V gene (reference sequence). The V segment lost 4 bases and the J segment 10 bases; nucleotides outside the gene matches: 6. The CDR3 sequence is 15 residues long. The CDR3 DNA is TGCGCCAGCAGTGGACTAGCGGGAGGGCCGGGCGAGCAGTTCTTC. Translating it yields CASSGLAGGPGEQFF.

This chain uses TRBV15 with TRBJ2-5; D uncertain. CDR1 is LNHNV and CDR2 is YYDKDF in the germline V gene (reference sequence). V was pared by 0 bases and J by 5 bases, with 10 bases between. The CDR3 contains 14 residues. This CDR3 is CATSRDPGKETQYF. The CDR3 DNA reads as TGTGCCACCAGCAGAGATCCGGGCAAGGAGACCCAGTACTTC. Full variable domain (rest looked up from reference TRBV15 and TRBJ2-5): DAMVIQNPRYQVTQFGKPVTLSCSQTLNHNVMYWYQQKSSQAPKLLFHYYDKDFNNEADTPDNFQSRRPNTSFCFLDIRSPGLGDTAMYLCATSRDPGKETQYFGPGTRLLVL.

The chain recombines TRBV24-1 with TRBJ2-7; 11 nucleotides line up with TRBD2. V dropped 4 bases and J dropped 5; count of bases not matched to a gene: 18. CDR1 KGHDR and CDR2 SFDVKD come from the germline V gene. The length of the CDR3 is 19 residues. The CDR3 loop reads CATSESGGGLAGGLNEQYF. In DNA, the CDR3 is TGTGCCACCAGTGAATCAGGGGGCGGTCTAGCGGGAGGTCTAAACGAGCAGTACTTC.